This record covers a single T cell receptor (beta chain). At least ten counts were recorded for this clonotype. Its antigen remains unidentified. Per-base quality was not reported, and no clone a single base away is much larger than it. The data stem from a study of T-cell reconstitution after alpha-beta-depleted transplantation in children (dated by TCRdb to 2016 to 2017). Some background on the complete study: Using TCR repertoire profiling, the study followed T-cell immune reconstitution in a quantitative way in children after TCRalphabeta/CD19-depleted allogeneic hematopoietic cell transplantation. What the authors observed across the whole study: In some patients, high TCRbeta diversity at day 60 was attributed to recipient T cells and intrathymic progenitors that had survived conditioning. About two months after transplant, the apparently early recovery of alphabetaT-cell counts reportedly depended on just several hundred clones that had expanded rapidly and came from non-depleted graft cells. Over subsequent months, a decline in hyperexpanded clone frequencies was noted, and after one year, T-cell counts and TCRbeta diversity were mostly ascribed to newly produced T cells.

Library construction relied on PCR. The sample was run on an Illumina HiSeq 2500. To normalize quantification of the TCRbeta repertoire, the TCR libraries were built with molecular barcoding that relied on unique molecular identifiers. The public sequencing data were trimmed at Q25 with fastp and processed into clonotypes with MiXCR by TCRdb, which kept only in-frame beta chains. Under each unique CDR3 protein, matching rows form one entry showing the most common genes and DNA. The sample table records roughly 350,000 distinct CDR3 sequences; around 15% of these occur just once. The ten largest clones take up about 41% of the sample. The treatment or condition tag for this specimen amounts to: allogeneic hematopoietic cell transplantation with graft depleted of TCRalphabeta T cells and CD19 B cells. Transplant recipients were children who received TCRalphabeta/CD19-depleted allogeneic hematopoietic cell grafts.

Germline trimming: 8 bases from V, 5 bases from J; junction bases outside gene matches: 16. CDR3 length: 18 amino acids, cysteine to phenylalanine. Only the CDR3 DNA stays, 54 bases, in frame from base 1. Sequences MNHEY (CDR1) and SMNVEV (CDR2) are obtained from the germline V gene (reference sequence). The chain uses TRBV27 and TRBJ2-2, and TRBD1 aligns with 11 junction nucleotides. The material was PBMCs, mostly from graft donor cells, obtained 360 days after TCRalphabeta/CD19-depleted stem cell transplant. The receptor comes from a male patient aged 2 to 9 who had a stem cell transplant for acute lymphoblastic leukemia, so the T cells may come from the graft donor. The nucleotide sequence reads TGTGCCAGCTCTCGGGTCCAATGGACAGGGGGCGCGACCGGGGAGCTGTTTTTT. Its amino acids are CASSRVQWTGGATGELFF.